This is a list of T cell receptor beta chains from one sample in a study of blood T cell repertoires in COVID-19. Assay: immunoSEQ multiplex PCR; the TCRdb copy retains only in-frame clones and omits some. The sample yields under 200,000 clones, around nine tenths seen once. Input material: PBMCs or T cells enriched from blood (not recorded which). These receptor sequences come from a woman between 50 and 59 years old who had recovered from COVID-19. The CDR3 runs from the conserved cysteine through the conserved F or W. The D gene is left open where the match is weak. Clone sizes are given selectively: once, few, many, or a class where the clone is expanded.

D gene	clone size	V gene	J gene	CDR3 DNA	CDR3 protein
TRBD2	few	TRBV29-1	TRBJ2-1	TGCAGCGTTGCGGGGGGGCCGGGCTACAATGAGCAGTTCTTC	CSVAGGPGYNEQFF
-	-	TRBV9	TRBJ1-6	TGTGCCAGCAGCGGGGACTTTAATTCACCCCTCCACTTT	CASSGDFNSPLHF
-	-	TRBV6-2/TRBV6-3	TRBJ2-7	TGTGCCAGCAGTTACGCGGCGGGCGAGCAGTACTTC	CASSYAAGEQYF
TRBD2	-	TRBV6-5	TRBJ2-1	TGTGCCAGCAGTTACGGTCGTGGAGCGGGGATGAATGAGCAGTTCTTC	CASSYGRGAGMNEQFF
-	-	TRBV9	TRBJ1-1	TGTGCCAGCAGCGTAGCAGGGCCCACTGAAGCTTTCTTT	CASSVAGPTEAFF
-	-	TRBV6-5	TRBJ1-4	TGTGCCAGCAGCCAGATGGGCGGGGGTGAAAAACTGTTTTTT	CASSQMGGGEKLFF
-	-	TRBV6-6	TRBJ1-1	TGTGCCAGCACCCCGGGTGCAGGGGTCACTGAAGCTTTCTTT	CASTPGAGVTEAFF
TRBD1	-	TRBV6-1	TRBJ2-7	TGTGCCAGCAGTGAACGACAGGGGTTCTACGAGCAGTACTTC	CASSERQGFYEQYF
-	-	TRBV30	TRBJ1-4	TGTGCCTGGAGTGCCCGGGTGGGGGCAGGCAATGAAAAACTGTTTTTT	CAWSARVGAGNEKLFF
-	few	TRBV29-1	TRBJ1-2	TGCAGCGTTGAGTCCGGCTATGGCTACACCTTC	CSVESGYGYTF
TRBD1	-	TRBV4-3	TRBJ1-2	TGCGCCAGCAGCGCGGGGACAGCAAAATACTATGGCTACACCTTC	CASSAGTAKYYGYTF
-	-	TRBV6-4	TRBJ1-2	TGTGCCAGCAGCGCCGGGGGTGGCTACACCTTC	CASSAGGGYTF
TRBD2	-	TRBV5-1	TRBJ2-5	TGCGCCAGCAGCATCGGGACTAGCGGGGGGCGCCGCCAAGAGACCCAGTACTTC	CASSIGTSGGRRQETQYF
-	-	TRBV19	TRBJ1-5	TGTGCCAGTACCAGGGCGCCCGGTCAGCCCCAGCATTTT	CASTRAPGQPQHF
-	once	TRBV30	TRBJ1-5	TGTGCCTGGGGAACAGGGACCAATCAGCCCCAGCATTTT	CAWGTGTNQPQHF
TRBD2	-	TRBV6-2/TRBV6-3	TRBJ2-3	TGTGCCAGCAGTTACTTGAGGACTAGTCCTCGTCCAGATACGCAGTATTTT	CASSYLRTSPRPDTQYF
TRBD2	once	TRBV7-3	TRBJ2-1	TGTGCCAGCAGCTTAGGGGGAGCGGGGTCGGGCTACAATGAGCAGTTCTTC	CASSLGGAGSGYNEQFF
TRBD2	-	TRBV3-1/TRBV3-2	TRBJ2-5	TGTGCCAGCAGCCACACTAGCGGGCAAGAGACCCAGTACTTC	CASSHTSGQETQYF
TRBD1	-	TRBV7-3	TRBJ1-1	TGTGCCAGCACTCCCCCAGGGGGCTCCCTACTGAACACTGAAGCTTTCTTT	CASTPPGGSLLNTEAFF
-	-	TRBV19	TRBJ2-5	TGTGCCAGTAGTATACAGGCCAGGGGGACTCAAGAGACCCAGTACTTC	CASSIQARGTQETQYF
TRBD2	few	TRBV7-2	TRBJ2-3	TGTGCCAGCAGCTTAGTGGCTAGCGGGGTCCTGGATACGCAGTATTTT	CASSLVASGVLDTQYF
TRBD1	-	TRBV2	TRBJ2-7	TGTGCCAGCAGTCCTCCGGGACAGGGTATCTCCTACGAGCAGTACTTC	CASSPPGQGISYEQYF
-	-	TRBV2	TRBJ2-3	TGTGCCACCTCGGGGGACTCACCCACAGATACGCAGTATTTT	CATSGDSPTDTQYF
TRBD1	-	TRBV6-2/TRBV6-3	TRBJ2-7	TGTGCCAGCAGTGGGACAGGGATTGGATACGAGCAGTACTTC	CASSGTGIGYEQYF
TRBD2	-	TRBV11-1	TRBJ2-1	TGTGCCAGCAGCTTAGTAAGCGGGGGGGCCATAGATGAGCAGTTCTTC	CASSLVSGGAIDEQFF
-	once	TRBV2	TRBJ1-4	TGTGCCAGCCAGCCGGGGGTGGAAAAACTGTTTTTT	CASQPGVEKLFF
TRBD1	-	TRBV6-1	TRBJ1-5	TGTGCCAGCAGTGGGCCGGGACAGATCGTGTCAGAATTCCCCAATCAGCCCCAGCATTTT	CASSGPGQIVSEFPNQPQHF
TRBD2	-	TRBV2	TRBJ2-3	TGTGCCAGCAGTGACACGGGACTAGCGGGGACAGATACGCAGTATTTT	CASSDTGLAGTDTQYF
-	-	TRBV19	TRBJ1-3	TGTGCCAGTAGTCCGCCCCGACCGGGAGAAGGAAACACCATATATTTT	CASSPPRPGEGNTIYF
TRBD1	-	TRBV7-2	TRBJ1-1	TGTGCCAGCAGCTTAATCGCAGGGGGCCCCACTGAAGCTTTCTTT	CASSLIAGGPTEAFF
TRBD2	-	TRBV27	TRBJ2-7	TGTGCCAGCAGGCAAGCGGGGAGCACCTACGAGCAGTACTTC	CASRQAGSTYEQYF
-	-	TRBV2	TRBJ2-1	TGTGCCAGCAGCGCCACCGAGGTTCTCAATGAGCAGTTCTTC	CASSATEVLNEQFF
-	-	TRBV7-2	TRBJ1-2	TGTGCCAGCAGCATAAACCAGTTATATGGCTACACCTTC	CASSINQLYGYTF
-	once	TRBV11-3	TRBJ2-2	TGTGCCAGCAGCCCCAGTATGAGCGGGAACACCGGGGAGCTGTTTTTT	CASSPSMSGNTGELFF
-	once	TRBV10-3	TRBJ2-1	TGTGCCATCAGTGAGAACAGGGAAGGCAGCAATGAGCAGTTCTTC	CAISENREGSNEQFF
TRBD2	few	TRBV3-1/TRBV3-2	TRBJ2-5	TGTGCCAGCACCGGACTAGCGCAAGAGACCCAGTACTTC	CASTGLAQETQYF
-	-	TRBV7-2	TRBJ2-6	TGTGCCAGCAGCTTTTTTTTTGAACTCGGGGGCTCTGGGGCCAACGTCCTGACTTTC	CASSFFFELGGSGANVLTF